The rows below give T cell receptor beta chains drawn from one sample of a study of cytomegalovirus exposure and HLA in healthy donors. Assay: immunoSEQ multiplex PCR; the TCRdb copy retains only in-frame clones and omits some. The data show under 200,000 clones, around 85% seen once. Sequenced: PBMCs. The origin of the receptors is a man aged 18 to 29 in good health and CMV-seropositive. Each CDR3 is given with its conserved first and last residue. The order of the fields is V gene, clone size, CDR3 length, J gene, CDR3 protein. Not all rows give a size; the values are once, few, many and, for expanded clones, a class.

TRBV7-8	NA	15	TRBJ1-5	CASSQRTYSNQPQHF
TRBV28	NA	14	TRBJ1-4	CASILGQGHEKLFF
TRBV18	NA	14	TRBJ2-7	CASSIGTATNEQYF
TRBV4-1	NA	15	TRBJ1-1	CASSFQGVLNTEAFF
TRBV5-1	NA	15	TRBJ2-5	CASSLTGQVQETQYF
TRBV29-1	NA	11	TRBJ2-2	CSVATAGELFF
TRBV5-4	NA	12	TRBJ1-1	CANTLPGGDSFF
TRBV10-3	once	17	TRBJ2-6	CAINGAGASSGANVLTF
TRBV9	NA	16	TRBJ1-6	CASSPRVGTGYSPLHF
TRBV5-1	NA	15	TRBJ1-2	CASSNSGGGSNGYTF
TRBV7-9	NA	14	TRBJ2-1	CASSFGQAPDEQFF
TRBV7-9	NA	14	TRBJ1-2	CASSLHLDPRGYTF
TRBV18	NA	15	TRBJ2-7	CASSPMGQGASEQYF
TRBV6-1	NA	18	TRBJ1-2	CASSEGAPGQVLAYGYTF
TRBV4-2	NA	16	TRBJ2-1	CASSLSMDRSLREQFF
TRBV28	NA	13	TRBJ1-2	CASSLGQGYGYTF
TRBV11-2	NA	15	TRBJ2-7	CASNYLGQGVHEQYF
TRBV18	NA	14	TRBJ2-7	CASSPNQDAYEQYF